Presented here are 2 T cell receptor beta chains from one specimen sequenced in a study of Tregs in tolerant kidney transplant recipients. Only in-frame clones appear in the TCRdb table, and some are missing; sequencing was by immunoSEQ multiplex PCR. The sample has about 31,000 clones. Recipients received nonmyeloablative bone marrow transplants from related graft donors, with transient mixed chimerism. The specimen comprised CD4+ T cells from blood (PBMCs), sampled 24 months after the transplant. All receptors derive from a human patient who received a combined kidney and bone marrow transplant. Part of the T cells may come from the graft donor.

Here the CDR3 reads CASTSGYNEQFF. The CDR3 bases that were read are TGTGCCAGCACGTCAGGCTACAATGAG. V is TRBV2 and J is TRBJ2-1; unclear D gene. The CDR3 end falls 3 residues outside the read, so it is completed with the germline J gene. CDR1 and CDR2 (germline): SNHLY, FYNNEI. Trimming took off 7 bases at V and 3 bases at J, with 7 bases between the two ends. The length of the CDR3 is 12 residues.

A note on this clone: The read gets to within 3 residues of the CDR3 end, and the germline J gene fills in the rest. This chain uses TRBV19 with TRBJ2-3; 11 nucleotides align to TRBD2. The germline gives CDR1 LNHDA, CDR2 SQIVND (reference sequence). Germline trimming cut 4 bases from V and 3 bases from J; bases unmatched to any gene: 3. There are 15 residues in the CDR3. This CDR3 is CASSTTSGNTDTQYF. The sequenced part of the CDR3 DNA is TGTGCCAGTAGTACGACTAGCGGGAATACAGATACG. The variable domain in full, completed from reference TRBV19 and TRBJ2-3, reads DGGITQSPKYLFRKEGQNVTLSCEQNLNHDAMYWYRQDPGQGLRLIYYSQIVNDFQKGDIAEGYSVSREKKESFPLTVTSAQKNPTAFYLCASSTTSGNTDTQYFGPGTRLTVL.